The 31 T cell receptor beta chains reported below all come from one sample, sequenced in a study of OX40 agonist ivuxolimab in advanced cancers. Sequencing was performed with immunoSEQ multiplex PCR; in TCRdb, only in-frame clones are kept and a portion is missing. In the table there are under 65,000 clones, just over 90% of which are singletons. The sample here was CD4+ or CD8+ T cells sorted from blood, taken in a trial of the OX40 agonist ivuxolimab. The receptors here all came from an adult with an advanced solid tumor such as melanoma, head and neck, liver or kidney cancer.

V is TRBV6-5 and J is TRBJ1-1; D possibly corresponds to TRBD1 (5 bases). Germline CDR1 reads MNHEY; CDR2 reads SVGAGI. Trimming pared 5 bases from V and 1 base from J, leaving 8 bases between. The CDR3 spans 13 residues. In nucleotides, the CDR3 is TGTGCCAGCAGTCCAGGGTGGAACACTGAAGCTTTCTTT. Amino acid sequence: CASSPGWNTEAFF.

CDR3 protein: CASSYSWNTEAFF. Here the CDR3 DNA reads TGTGCCAGCAGTTATTCCTGGAACACTGAAGCTTTCTTT. The rearrangement joins TRBV6-1 to TRBJ1-1; no reliable D call. This CDR3 comprises 13 residues. CDR1 is MNHNS, CDR2 SASEGT, per germline. The V end lost 5 bases, the J end lost 1 base, and 8 bases lay between the germline ends.

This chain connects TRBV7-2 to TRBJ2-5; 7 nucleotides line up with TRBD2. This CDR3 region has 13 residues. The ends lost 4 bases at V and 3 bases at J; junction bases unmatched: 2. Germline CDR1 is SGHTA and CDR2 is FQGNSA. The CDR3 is CASSSAGEETQYF. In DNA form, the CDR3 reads TGTGCCAGCAGCTCGGCGGGGGAAGAGACCCAGTACTTC.

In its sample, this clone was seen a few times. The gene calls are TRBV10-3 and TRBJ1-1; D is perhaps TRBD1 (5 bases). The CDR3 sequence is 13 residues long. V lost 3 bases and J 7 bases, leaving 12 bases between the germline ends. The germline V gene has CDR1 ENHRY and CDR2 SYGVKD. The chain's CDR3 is CAISDGGTLEAFF. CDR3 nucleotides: TGTGCCATCAGTGATGGGGGAACTCTTGAAGCTTTCTTT.

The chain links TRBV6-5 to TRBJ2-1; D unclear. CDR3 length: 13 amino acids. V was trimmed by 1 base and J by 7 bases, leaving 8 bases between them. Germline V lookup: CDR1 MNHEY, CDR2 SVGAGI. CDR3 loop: CASSYFSANEQFF. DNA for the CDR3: TGTGCCAGCAGTTACTTCTCAGCAAATGAGCAGTTCTTC.

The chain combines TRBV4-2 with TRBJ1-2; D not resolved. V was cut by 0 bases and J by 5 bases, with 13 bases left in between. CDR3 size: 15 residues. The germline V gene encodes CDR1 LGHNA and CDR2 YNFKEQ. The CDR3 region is CASSQEVGLWYGYTF. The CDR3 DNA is TGTGCCAGCAGCCAAGAGGTCGGTTTGTGGTATGGCTACACCTTC.

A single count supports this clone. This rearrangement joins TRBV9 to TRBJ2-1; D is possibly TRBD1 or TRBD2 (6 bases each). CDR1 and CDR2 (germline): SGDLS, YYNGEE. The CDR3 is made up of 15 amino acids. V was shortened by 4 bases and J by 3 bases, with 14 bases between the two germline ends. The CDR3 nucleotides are TGTGCCAGCAGCCTGGGCGGGACACTCTACAATGAGCAGTTCTTC. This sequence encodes CASSLGGTLYNEQFF. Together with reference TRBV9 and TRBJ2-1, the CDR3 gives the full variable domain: DSGVTQTPKHLITATGQRVTLRCSPRSGDLSVYWYQQSLDQGLQFLIQYYNGEERAKGNILERFSAQQFPDLHSELNLSSLELGDSALYFCASSLGGTLYNEQFFGPGTRLTVL.

The DNA of the CDR3 is TGTGCCAGCAGCGATGGACTAGTTAGGCTACGGGGCGAGACCCAGTACTTC. Translation: CASSDGLVRLRGETQYF. This chain uses TRBV9 with TRBJ2-5; 7 nucleotides agree with TRBD2. This CDR3 has 17 residues. V lost 3 bases, J lost 5 bases, and 16 bases stayed unmatched. Germline CDR1 SGDLS, CDR2 YYNGEE.

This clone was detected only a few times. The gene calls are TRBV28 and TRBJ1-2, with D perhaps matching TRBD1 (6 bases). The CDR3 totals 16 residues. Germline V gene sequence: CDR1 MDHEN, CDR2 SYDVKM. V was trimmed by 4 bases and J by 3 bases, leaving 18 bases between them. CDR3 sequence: CASSSVLGTLHYGYTF. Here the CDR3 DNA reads TGTGCCAGCAGTTCGGTCCTCGGGACATTACACTATGGCTACACCTTC.

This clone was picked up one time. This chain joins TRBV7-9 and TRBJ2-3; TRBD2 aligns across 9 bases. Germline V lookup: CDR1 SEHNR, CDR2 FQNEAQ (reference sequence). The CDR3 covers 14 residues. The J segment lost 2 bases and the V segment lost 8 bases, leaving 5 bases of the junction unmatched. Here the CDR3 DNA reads TGTGCCAGCCCGGGACTAGCCCCCACAGATACGCAGTATTTT. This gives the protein CASPGLAPTDTQYF.

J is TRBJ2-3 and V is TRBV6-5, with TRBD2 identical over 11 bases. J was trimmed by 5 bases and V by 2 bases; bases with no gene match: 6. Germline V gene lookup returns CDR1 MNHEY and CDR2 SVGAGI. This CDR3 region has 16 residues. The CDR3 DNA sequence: TGTGCCAGCAGTTACCTAGCGGGGGGTCCTGAAGATACGCAGTATTTT. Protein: CASSYLAGGPEDTQYF.

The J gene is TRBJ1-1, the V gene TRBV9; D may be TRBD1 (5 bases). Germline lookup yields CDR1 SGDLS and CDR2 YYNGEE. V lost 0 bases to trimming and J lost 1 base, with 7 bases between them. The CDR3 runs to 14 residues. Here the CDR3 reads CASSVGRENTEAFF. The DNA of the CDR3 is TGTGCCAGCAGCGTAGGCAGGGAGAACACTGAAGCTTTCTTT.

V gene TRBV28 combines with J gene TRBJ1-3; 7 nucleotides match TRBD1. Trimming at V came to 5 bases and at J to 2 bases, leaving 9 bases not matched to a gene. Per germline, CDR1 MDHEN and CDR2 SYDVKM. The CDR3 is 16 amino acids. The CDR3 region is CASSLTPTGPGNTIYF. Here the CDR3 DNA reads TGTGCCAGCAGTCTCACACCGACAGGGCCTGGAAACACCATATATTTT.

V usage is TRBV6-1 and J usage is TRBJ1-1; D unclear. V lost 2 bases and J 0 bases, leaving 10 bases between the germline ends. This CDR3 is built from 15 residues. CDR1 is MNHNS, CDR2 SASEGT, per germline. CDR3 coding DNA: TGTGCCAGCAGTGAATTAGAGGGTCTGAACACTGAAGCTTTCTTT. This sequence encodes CASSELEGLNTEAFF.

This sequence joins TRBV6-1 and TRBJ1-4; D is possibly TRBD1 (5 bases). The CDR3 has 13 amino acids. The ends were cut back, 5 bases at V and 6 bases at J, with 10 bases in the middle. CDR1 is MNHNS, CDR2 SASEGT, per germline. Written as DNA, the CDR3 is TGTGCCAGCAGTCGGGACCAGGATGAAAAACTGTTTTTT. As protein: CASSRDQDEKLFF.

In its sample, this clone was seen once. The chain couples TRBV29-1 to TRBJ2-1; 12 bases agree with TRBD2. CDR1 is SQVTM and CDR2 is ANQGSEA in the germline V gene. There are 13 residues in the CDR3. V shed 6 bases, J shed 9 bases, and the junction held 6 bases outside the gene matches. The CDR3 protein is CSVPTSGGGEQFF. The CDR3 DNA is TGCAGCGTCCCGACTAGCGGGGGAGGTGAGCAGTTCTTC.

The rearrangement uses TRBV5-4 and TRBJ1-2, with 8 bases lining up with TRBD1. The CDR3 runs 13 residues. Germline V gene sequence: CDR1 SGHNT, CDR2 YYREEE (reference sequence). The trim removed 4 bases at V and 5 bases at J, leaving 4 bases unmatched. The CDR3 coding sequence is TGTGCCAGCAGCCCGACAGGGGATTATGGCTACACCTTC. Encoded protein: CASSPTGDYGYTF.

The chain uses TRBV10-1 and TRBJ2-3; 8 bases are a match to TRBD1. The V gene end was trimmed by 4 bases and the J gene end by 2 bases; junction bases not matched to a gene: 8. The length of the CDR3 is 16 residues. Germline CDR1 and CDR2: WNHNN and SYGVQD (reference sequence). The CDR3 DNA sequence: TGCGCCAGCAGTGGGGACCGGGACAGGTACACAGATACGCAGTATTTT. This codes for CASSGDRDRYTDTQYF.

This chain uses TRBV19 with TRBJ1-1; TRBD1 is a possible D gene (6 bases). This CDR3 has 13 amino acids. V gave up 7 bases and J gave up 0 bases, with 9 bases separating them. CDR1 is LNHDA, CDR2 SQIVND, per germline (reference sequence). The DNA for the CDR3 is TGTGCCAGTATAGGACAGTTGAACACTGAAGCTTTCTTT. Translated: CASIGQLNTEAFF.

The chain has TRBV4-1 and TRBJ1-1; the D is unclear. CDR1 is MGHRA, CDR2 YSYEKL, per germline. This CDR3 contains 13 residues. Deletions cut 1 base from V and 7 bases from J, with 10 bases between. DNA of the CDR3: TGCGCCAGCAGCCAAGTGAACGACCGTGAAGCTTTCTTT. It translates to CASSQVNDREAFF.

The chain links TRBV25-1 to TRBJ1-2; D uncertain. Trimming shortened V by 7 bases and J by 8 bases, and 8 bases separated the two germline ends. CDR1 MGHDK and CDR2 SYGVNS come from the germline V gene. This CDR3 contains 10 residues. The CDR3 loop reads CASKDVGYTF. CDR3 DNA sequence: TGTGCCAGCAAGGATGTCGGCTACACCTTC.

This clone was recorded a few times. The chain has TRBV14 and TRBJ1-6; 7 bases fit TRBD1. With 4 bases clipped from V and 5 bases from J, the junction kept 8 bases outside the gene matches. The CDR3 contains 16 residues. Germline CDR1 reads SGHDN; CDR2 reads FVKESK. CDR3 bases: TGTGCCAGCAGCCTCGACAGGGCGGCCGATAATTCACCCCTCCACTTT. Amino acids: CASSLDRAADNSPLHF.

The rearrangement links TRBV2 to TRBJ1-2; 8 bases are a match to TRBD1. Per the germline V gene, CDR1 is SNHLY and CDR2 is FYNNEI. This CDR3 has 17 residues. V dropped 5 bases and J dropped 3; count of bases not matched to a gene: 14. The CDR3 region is CASSSSGGRGLDYGYTF. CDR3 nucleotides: TGTGCCAGCAGTAGTTCCGGTGGCAGGGGGCTGGACTATGGCTACACCTTC.

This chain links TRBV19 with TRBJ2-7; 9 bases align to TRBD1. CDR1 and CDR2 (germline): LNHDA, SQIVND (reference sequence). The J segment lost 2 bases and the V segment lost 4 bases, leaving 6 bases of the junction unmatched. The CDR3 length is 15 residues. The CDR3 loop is CASSTRQGEAYEQYF. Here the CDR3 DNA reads TGTGCCAGTAGTACCCGACAGGGGGAGGCCTACGAGCAGTACTTC.

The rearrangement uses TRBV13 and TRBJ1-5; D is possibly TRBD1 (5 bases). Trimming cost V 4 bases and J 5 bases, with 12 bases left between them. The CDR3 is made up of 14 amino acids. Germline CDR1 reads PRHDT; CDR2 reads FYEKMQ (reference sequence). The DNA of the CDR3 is TGTGCCAGCAGCTCCAGGGACCTTGATCAGCCCCAGCATTTT. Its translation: CASSSRDLDQPQHF.

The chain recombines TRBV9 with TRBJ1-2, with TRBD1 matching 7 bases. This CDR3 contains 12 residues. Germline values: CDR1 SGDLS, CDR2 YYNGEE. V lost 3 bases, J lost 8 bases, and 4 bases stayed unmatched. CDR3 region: CASSADREGYTF. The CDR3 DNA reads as TGTGCCAGCAGCGCCGACAGGGAAGGCTACACCTTC.

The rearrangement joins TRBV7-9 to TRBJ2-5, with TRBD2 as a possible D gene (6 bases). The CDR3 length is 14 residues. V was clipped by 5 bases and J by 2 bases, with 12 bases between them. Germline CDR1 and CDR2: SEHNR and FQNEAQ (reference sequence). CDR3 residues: CASSSSGSQETQYF. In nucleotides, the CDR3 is TGTGCCAGCAGCAGTAGCGGTTCTCAAGAGACCCAGTACTTC.

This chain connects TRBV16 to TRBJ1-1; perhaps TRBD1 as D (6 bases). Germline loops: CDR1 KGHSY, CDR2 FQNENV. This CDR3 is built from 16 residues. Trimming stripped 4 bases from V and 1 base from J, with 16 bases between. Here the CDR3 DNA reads TGTGCCAGCAGCCCCCCTACGGGACACACGAACACTGAAGCTTTCTTT. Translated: CASSPPTGHTNTEAFF.

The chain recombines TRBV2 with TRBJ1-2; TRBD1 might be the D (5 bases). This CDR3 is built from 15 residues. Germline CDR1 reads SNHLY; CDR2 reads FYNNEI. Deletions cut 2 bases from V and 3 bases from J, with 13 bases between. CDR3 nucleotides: TGTGCCAGCAGTGAAAAGGGGCAGGCATACTATGGCTACACCTTC. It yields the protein CASSEKGQAYYGYTF.

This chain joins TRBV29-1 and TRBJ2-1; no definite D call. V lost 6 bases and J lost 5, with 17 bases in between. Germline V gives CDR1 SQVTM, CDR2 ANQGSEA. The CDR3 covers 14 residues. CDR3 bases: TGCAGCGTCATCCCCTTTGACGGAAACAATGAGCAGTTCTTC. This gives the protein CSVIPFDGNNEQFF.

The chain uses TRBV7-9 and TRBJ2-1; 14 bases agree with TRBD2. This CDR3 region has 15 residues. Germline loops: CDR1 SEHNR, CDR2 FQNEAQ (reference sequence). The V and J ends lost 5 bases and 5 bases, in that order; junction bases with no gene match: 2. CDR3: CASSRLAGGNNEQFF. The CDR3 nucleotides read TGTGCCAGCAGCCGACTAGCGGGGGGGAACAATGAGCAGTTCTTC.